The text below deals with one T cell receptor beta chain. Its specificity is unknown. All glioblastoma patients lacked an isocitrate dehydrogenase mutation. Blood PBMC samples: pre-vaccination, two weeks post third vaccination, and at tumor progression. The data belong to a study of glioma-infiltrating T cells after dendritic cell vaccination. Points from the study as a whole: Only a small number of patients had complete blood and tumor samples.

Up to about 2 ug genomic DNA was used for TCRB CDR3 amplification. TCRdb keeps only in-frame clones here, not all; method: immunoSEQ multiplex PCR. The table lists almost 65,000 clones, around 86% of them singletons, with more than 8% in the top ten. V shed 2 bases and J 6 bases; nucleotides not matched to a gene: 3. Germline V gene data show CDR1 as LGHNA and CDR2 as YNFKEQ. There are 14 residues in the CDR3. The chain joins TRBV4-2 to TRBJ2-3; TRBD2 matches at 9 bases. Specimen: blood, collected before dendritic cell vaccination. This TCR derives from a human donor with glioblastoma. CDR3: CASSQSGGRDTQYF. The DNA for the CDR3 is TGTGCCAGCAGCCAAAGCGGGGGGCGTGATACGCAGTATTTT.